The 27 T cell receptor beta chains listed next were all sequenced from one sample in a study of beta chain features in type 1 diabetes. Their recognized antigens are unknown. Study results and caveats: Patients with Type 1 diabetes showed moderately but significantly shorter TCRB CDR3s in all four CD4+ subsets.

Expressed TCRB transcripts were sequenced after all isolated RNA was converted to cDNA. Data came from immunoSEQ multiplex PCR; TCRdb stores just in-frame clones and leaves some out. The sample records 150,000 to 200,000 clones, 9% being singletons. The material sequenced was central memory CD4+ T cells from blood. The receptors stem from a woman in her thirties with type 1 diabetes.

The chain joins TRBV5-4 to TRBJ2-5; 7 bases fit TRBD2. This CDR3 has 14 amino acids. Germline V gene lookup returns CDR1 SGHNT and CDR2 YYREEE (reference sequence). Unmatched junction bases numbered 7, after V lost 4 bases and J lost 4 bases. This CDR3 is CASSPAGGRETQYF. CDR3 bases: TGTGCCAGCAGCCCTGCGGGCGGGAGAGAGACCCAGTACTTC.

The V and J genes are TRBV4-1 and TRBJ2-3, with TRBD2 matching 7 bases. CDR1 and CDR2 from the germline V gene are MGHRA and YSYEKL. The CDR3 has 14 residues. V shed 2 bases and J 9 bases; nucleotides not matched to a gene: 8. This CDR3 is CASSQPTSRVTQYF. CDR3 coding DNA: TGCGCCAGCAGCCAACCGACTAGCCGGGTCACGCAGTATTTT.

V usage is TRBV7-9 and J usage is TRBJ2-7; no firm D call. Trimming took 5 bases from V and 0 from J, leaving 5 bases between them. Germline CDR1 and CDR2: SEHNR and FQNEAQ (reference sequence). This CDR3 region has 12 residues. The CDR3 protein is CASSATSYEQYF. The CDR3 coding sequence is TGTGCCAGCAGCGCTACCTCCTACGAGCAGTACTTC.

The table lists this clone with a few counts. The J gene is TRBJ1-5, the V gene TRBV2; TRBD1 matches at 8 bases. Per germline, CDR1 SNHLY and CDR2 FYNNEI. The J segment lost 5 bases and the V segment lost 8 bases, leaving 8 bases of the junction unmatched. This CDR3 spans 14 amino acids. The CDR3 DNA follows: TGTGCCAGCGACGGACAGGGCTTGGATCAGCCCCAGCATTTT. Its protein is CASDGQGLDQPQHF.

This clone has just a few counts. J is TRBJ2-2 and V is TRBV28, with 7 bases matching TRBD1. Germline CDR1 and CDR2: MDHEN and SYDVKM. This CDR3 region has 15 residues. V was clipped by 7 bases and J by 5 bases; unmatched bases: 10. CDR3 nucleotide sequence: TGTGCCAGCATAGACAGGGCGCAGGGTACCGGGGAGCTGTTTTTT. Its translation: CASIDRAQGTGELFF.

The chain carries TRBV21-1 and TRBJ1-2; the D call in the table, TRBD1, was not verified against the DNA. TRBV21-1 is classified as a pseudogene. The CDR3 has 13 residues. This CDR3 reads CASSKRTRPIYTF. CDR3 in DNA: TGTGCCAGCAGCAAACGGACAAGACCGATCTACACCTTC.

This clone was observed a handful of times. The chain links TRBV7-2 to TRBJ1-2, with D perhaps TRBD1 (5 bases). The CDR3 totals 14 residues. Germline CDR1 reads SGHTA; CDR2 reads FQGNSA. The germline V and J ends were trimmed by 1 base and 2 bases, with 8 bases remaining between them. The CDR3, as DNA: TGTGCCAGCAGCTTAGGGGGCACAAACTATGGCTACACCTTC. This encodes CASSLGGTNYGYTF.

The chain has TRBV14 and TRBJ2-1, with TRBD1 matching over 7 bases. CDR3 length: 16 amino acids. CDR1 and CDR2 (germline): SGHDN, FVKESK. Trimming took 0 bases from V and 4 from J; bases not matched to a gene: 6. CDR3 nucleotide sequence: TGTGCCAGCAGCCAAGATTCGGGACAGATGTACAATGAGCAGTTCTTC. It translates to CASSQDSGQMYNEQFF.

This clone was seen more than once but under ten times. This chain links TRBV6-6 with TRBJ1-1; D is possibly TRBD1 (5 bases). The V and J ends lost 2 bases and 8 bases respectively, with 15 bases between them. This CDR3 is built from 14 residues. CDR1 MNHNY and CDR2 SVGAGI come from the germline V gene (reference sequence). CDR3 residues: CASSYGTGVSEAFF. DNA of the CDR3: TGTGCCAGCAGTTACGGGACGGGAGTCTCGGAAGCTTTCTTT.

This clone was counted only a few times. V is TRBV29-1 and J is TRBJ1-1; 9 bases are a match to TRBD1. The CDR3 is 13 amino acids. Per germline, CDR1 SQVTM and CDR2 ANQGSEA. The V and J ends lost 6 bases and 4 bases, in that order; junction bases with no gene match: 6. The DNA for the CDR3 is TGCAGCGTCGACAGGGGGGGAAGCACTGAAGCTTTCTTT. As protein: CSVDRGGSTEAFF.

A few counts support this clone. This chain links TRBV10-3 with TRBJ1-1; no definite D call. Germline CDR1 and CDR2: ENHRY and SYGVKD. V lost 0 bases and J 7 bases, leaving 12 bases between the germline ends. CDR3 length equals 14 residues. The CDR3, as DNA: TGTGCCATCAGTGAGTCGACTAGGTCAGTTGAAGCTTTCTTT. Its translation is CAISESTRSVEAFF.

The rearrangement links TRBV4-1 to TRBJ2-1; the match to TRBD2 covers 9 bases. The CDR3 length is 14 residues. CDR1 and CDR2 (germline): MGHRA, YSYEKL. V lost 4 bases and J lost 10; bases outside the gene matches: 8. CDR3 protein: CASSPGLATREQFF. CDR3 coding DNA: TGCGCCAGCAGCCCTGGACTAGCGACGCGGGAGCAGTTCTTC.

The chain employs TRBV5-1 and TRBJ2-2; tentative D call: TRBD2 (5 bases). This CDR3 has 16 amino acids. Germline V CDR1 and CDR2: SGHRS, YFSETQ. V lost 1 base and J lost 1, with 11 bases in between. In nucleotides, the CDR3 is TGCGCCAGCAGCTTGTTCTCCGGGGTGAACACCGGGGAGCTGTTTTTT. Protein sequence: CASSLFSGVNTGELFF.

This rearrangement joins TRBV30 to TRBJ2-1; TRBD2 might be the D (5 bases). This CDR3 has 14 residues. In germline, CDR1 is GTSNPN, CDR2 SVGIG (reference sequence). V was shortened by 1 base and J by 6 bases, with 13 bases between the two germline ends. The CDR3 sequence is CAWSAGVVGNEQFF. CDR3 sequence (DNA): TGTGCCTGGAGTGCCGGGGTGGTGGGCAATGAGCAGTTCTTC.

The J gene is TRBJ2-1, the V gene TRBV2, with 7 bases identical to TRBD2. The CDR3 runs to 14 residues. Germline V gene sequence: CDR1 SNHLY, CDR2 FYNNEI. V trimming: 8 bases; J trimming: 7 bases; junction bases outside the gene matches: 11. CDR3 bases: TGTGCCAGCGGCGCGGGAGAGACGAGAAATGAGCAGTTCTTC. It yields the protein CASGAGETRNEQFF.

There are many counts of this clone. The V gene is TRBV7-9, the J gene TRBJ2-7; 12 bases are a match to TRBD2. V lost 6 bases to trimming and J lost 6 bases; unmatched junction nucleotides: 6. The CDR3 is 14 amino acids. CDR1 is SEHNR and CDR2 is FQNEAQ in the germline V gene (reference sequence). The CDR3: CASRPTSGSFEQYF. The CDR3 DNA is TGTGCCAGCAGACCGACTAGCGGGAGTTTCGAGCAGTACTTC.

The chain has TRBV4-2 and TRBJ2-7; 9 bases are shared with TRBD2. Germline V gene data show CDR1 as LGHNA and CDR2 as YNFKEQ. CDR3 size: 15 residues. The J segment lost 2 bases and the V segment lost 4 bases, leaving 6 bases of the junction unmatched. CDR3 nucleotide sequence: TGTGCCAGCAGCCTCAAGCGGGAGGCCACCTACGAGCAGTACTTC. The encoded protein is CASSLKREATYEQYF.

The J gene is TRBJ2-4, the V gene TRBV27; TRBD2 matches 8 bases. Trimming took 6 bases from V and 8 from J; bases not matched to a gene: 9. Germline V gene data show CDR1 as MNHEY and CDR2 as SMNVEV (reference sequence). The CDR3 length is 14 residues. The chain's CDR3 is CASRGLGGTDIQYF. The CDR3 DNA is TGTGCCAGCAGGGGACTAGGCGGTACGGACATTCAGTACTTC.

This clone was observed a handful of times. The CDR3 nucleotides are TGTGCCAGCAGCTTAGCCTTGACTGCCTACGAGCAGTACTTC. Translated: CASSLALTAYEQYF. The chain employs TRBV11-2 and TRBJ2-7; D is ambiguous. The V end lost 1 base, the J end lost 2 bases, and 9 bases lay between the germline ends. CDR1 and CDR2 from the germline V gene are SGHAT and FQNNGV. The length of the CDR3 is 14 residues.

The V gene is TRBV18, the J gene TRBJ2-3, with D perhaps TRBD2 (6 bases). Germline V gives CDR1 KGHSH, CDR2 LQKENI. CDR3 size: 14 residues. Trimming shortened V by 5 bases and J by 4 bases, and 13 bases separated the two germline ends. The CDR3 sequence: CASSSRIAADTQYF. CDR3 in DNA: TGTGCCAGCTCATCCCGGATAGCGGCAGATACGCAGTATTTT.

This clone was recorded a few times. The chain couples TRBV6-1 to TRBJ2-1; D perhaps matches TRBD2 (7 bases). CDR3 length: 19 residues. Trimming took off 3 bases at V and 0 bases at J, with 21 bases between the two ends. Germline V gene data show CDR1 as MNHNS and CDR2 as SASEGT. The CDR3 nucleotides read TGTGCCAGCAGTGACACAGGGAGAAGCGGGACTTTCTCCTACAATGAGCAGTTCTTC. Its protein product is CASSDTGRSGTFSYNEQFF.

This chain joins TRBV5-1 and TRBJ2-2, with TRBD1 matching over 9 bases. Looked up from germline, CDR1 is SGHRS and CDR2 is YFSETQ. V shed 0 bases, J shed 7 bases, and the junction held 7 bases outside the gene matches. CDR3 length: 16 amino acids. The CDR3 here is CASSLVGQGYGGELFF. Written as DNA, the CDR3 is TGCGCCAGCAGCTTGGTGGGACAGGGATACGGCGGGGAGCTGTTTTTT.

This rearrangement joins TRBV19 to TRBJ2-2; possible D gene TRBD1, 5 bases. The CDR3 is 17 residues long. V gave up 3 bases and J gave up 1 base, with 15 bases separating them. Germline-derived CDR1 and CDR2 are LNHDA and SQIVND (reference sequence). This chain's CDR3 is CASSIGARALNTGELFF. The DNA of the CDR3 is TGTGCCAGTAGTATTGGGGCTCGGGCCTTGAACACCGGGGAGCTGTTTTTT.

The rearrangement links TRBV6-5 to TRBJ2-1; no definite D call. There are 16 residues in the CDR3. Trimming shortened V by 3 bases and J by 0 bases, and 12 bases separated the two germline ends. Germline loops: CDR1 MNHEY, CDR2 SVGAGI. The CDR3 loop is CASSYSPSSSYNEQFF. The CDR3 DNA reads TGTGCCAGCAGTTATAGTCCTTCGAGCTCCTACAATGAGCAGTTCTTC.

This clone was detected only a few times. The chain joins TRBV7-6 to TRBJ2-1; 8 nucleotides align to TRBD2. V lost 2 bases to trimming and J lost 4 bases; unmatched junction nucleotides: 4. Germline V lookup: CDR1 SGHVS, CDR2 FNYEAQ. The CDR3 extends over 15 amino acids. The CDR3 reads CASSLSTSGYNEQFF. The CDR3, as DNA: TGTGCCAGCAGCTTATCCACTAGCGGTTACAATGAGCAGTTCTTC.

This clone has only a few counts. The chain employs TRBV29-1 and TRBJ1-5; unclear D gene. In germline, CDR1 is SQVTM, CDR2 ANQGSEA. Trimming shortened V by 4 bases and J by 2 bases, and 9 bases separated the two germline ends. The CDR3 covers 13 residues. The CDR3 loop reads CSVGLGGNQPQHF. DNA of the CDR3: TGCAGCGTTGGCCTCGGGGGCAATCAGCCCCAGCATTTT.

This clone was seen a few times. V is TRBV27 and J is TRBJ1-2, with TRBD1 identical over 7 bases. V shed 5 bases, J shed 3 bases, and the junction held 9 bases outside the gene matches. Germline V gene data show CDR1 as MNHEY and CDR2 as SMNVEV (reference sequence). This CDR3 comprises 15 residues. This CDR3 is CASSTTQTGYYGYTF. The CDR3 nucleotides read TGTGCCAGCAGTACTACTCAGACAGGGTACTATGGCTACACCTTC.